This T cell receptor (beta chain) was found in a study of cytomegalovirus exposure and HLA in healthy donors. The PCR made use of 60 Vbeta and 13 Jbeta primers. The method was immunoSEQ multiplex PCR; TCRdb's version includes in-frame clones alone and lacks a portion of them. The sample shows some 120,000 clones, roughly four fifths of them seen only once. Trimming removed 11 bases at V and 3 bases at J, with 16 bases between. The CDR3 totals 14 residues. Germline V gives CDR1 MNHNS, CDR2 SASEGT. This TCR was sampled from a man between 45 and 60 years old in good health and CMV-seronegative. The chain links TRBV6-1 to TRBJ2-2; possible D gene TRBD2, 5 bases. Input material: PBMCs. The CDR3 coding sequence is TGTGCCGGAGAGGAGCGGACTCACACCGGGGAGCTGTTTTTT. Its translation is CAGEERTHTGELFF.